These 18 T cell receptor beta chains were sequenced from one sample in a study of persistence of HIV-infected CD4 T cells (dated by TCRdb to the early 2020s). Explained via the paper, the treatment or condition label denotes: suppressive antiretroviral therapy. As a nonspecific positive control representing the CD4+ T cell repertoire, cells were stimulated with anti-CD3/anti-CD28 magnetic beads. Responding CD4+ T cells were sorted by upregulation of both CD40 ligand and CD69. Antigen specificity for these receptors is unknown. The immunoSEQ hsTCRB assay version 4, run in survey mode, was used to sequence TCRbeta repertoires from genomic DNA. TCRdb holds this immuneACCESS table with in-frame rearrangements only. Some clones are missing; in checked studies, unresolved V genes explain under half, and the rest has no known cause. The sample records roughly 41,000 clones, 87% of which are singletons. The ten largest clones take up about 1.3% of the sample.

The source material was CD4+ T cells sorted from PBMCs after roughly 18-hour stimulation, sampled from a patient who received antiretroviral therapy. The sample's cell subset or site label, in plain terms: CD40L+CD69+ CD4 T cells responding to anti-CD3/anti-CD28 beads, representing the overall repertoire. The receptors originated from an adult man with HIV who was CMV-seropositive.

V is TRBV10-3 and J is TRBJ1-5; possibly TRBD1 for D (5 bases). CDR3 length equals 14 residues. V was trimmed by 0 bases and J by 11 bases, leaving 14 bases between them. The germline V gene has CDR1 ENHRY and CDR2 SYGVKD. The CDR3 DNA reads as TGTGCCATCAGTGAGTCGTTAGGGGTCCAAGCCCAGCATTTT. Encoded protein: CAISESLGVQAQHF.

The V call is TRBV6-5, the J call TRBJ1-2; D gene unclear. From germline, CDR1 is MNHEY and CDR2 SVGAGI. CDR3 length equals 13 residues. V lost 2 bases and J lost 2, with 6 bases in between. CDR3 amino acids: CASSYDRNYGYTF. CDR3 nucleotides: TGTGCCAGCAGTTACGATAGAAACTATGGCTACACCTTC.

The chain combines TRBV10-2 with TRBJ1-5; D gene unclear. Germline CDR1 and CDR2: WSHSY and SAAADI. V was clipped by 2 bases and J by 8 bases, with 7 bases between them. This CDR3 spans 12 amino acids. The DNA for the CDR3 is TGCGCCAGCAGTGAGGCGAAAGAGCCCCAGCATTTT. Translation gives CASSEAKEPQHF.

The chain links TRBV10-2 to TRBJ1-5; D uncertain. The CDR3 has 15 amino acids. Trimming removed 5 bases at V and 2 bases at J, with 13 bases between. Germline values: CDR1 WSHSY, CDR2 SAAADI. The CDR3 nucleotides are TGCGCCAGCAGTCGGTTTCCGGCGGGCAATCAGCCCCAGCATTTT. Encoded protein: CASSRFPAGNQPQHF.

V gene TRBV19 combines with J gene TRBJ2-2; 7 bases are shared with TRBD1. The CDR3 has 17 residues. CDR1 is LNHDA and CDR2 is SQIVND in the germline V gene (reference sequence). The V and J ends lost 1 base and 1 base, in that order; junction bases with no gene match: 6. The CDR3 protein is CASSIAWGQKNTGELFF. CDR3 sequence (DNA): TGTGCCAGTAGTATAGCTTGGGGACAGAAGAACACCGGGGAGCTGTTTTTT.

The rearrangement links TRBV11-1 to TRBJ1-1; the D is unclear. Deletions cut 5 bases from V and 0 bases from J, with 10 bases between. CDR1 and CDR2 (germline): SGHAT, FQDESV (reference sequence). CDR3 length: 14 amino acids. This CDR3 is CASSRIELNTEAFF. The DNA of the CDR3 is TGTGCCAGCAGCAGGATCGAATTGAACACTGAAGCTTTCTTT. Drawing the rest from reference TRBV11-1 and TRBJ1-1, the complete variable domain is EAEVAQSPRYKITEKSQAVAFWCDPISGHATLYWYRQILGQGPELLVQFQDESVVDDSQLPKDRFSAERLKGVDSTLKIQPAELGDSAMYLCASSRIELNTEAFFGQGTRLTVV.

The chain joins TRBV18 to TRBJ2-6, with 8 bases lining up with TRBD1. Germline CDR1 KGHSH, CDR2 LQKENI. CDR3 length: 15 residues. J gave up 2 bases and V 6 bases, and 3 bases lay outside the gene matches. CDR3 nucleotides: TGTGCCAGCTCTCGACAGGGGACTGGGGCCAACGTCCTGACTTTC. This translates into CASSRQGTGANVLTF.

The chain is built from TRBV27 and TRBJ1-5; the match to TRBD1 covers 11 bases. The V gene's germline CDR1 is MNHEY and CDR2 SMNVEV (reference sequence). The CDR3 extends over 15 amino acids. V trimming: 2 bases; J trimming: 7 bases; junction bases outside the gene matches: 4. The CDR3 DNA reads TGTGCCAGCAGTTTAGGGACAGGGGGTAGCCAGCCCCAGCATTTT. This translates into CASSLGTGGSQPQHF.

The rearrangement joins TRBV5-4 to TRBJ2-1, with D perhaps matching TRBD1 (6 bases). CDR3 length: 18 residues. Germline lookup yields CDR1 SGHNT and CDR2 YYREEE (reference sequence). The V and J ends lost 0 bases and 2 bases respectively, with 18 bases between them. As DNA, the CDR3 is TGTGCCAGCAGCTTGGCCTTCTGGGACACCGGGACCTACAATGAGCAGTTCTTC. It translates to CASSLAFWDTGTYNEQFF.

J is TRBJ2-7 and V is TRBV7-2, with 9 bases aligning to TRBD2. Germline loops: CDR1 SGHTA, CDR2 FQGNSA. V trimming: 5 bases; J trimming: 6 bases; junction bases outside the gene matches: 5. The CDR3 has 13 amino acids. The CDR3 region is CASSRAGGGEQYF. Written as DNA, the CDR3 is TGTGCCAGCAGCCGTGCGGGGGGGGGCGAGCAGTACTTC.

CDR3 in amino acids: CAWEKRRSNQPQHF. For the CDR3, the DNA is TGTGCCTGGGAGAAACGCCGTAGCAATCAGCCCCAGCATTTT. This sequence joins TRBV30 and TRBJ1-5; D is unresolved. Deletions cut 5 bases from V and 0 bases from J, with 11 bases between. This CDR3 region has 14 residues. Per germline, CDR1 GTSNPN and CDR2 SVGIG (reference sequence).

This clone is a singleton in its sample. The chain links TRBV30 to TRBJ2-1; 10 bases line up with TRBD1. Germline CDR1 and CDR2: GTSNPN and SVGIG (reference sequence). The CDR3 totals 15 residues. The V gene end was trimmed by 4 bases and the J gene end by 1 base; junction bases not matched to a gene: 4. CDR3 DNA sequence: TGTGCCTGGACCCGGACAGGGGGTTCCTACAATGAGCAGTTCTTC. It specifies CAWTRTGGSYNEQFF.

The chain joins TRBV7-2 to TRBJ2-5; 12 nucleotides line up with TRBD2. The CDR3 loop spans 15 amino acids. Germline CDR1 SGHTA, CDR2 FQGNSA. J was trimmed by 4 bases and V by 4 bases; bases with no gene match: 4. This CDR3 reads CASSWTSGNRETQYF. The CDR3 DNA reads as TGTGCCAGCAGCTGGACTAGCGGGAATAGAGAGACCCAGTACTTC.

The V call is TRBV2, the J call TRBJ1-2; D remains ambiguous. V was cut by 7 bases and J by 0 bases, with 9 bases left in between. The CDR3 sequence is 13 residues long. Germline V lookup: CDR1 SNHLY, CDR2 FYNNEI. This CDR3 reads CASNPGTNYGYTF. The DNA for the CDR3 is TGTGCCAGCAATCCGGGAACTAACTATGGCTACACCTTC.

This chain connects TRBV30 to TRBJ1-1, with a weak D call TRBD1 (6 bases). The germline CDR1 and CDR2 sequences are GTSNPN and SVGIG (reference sequence). Trimming shortened V by 1 base and J by 6 bases, and 12 bases separated the two germline ends. This CDR3 spans 13 amino acids. The CDR3, as DNA: TGTGCCTGGAGTGGATACAGGGACTCTGAAGCTTTCTTT. Amino acids: CAWSGYRDSEAFF.

J is TRBJ2-7 and V is TRBV7-6; 7 nucleotides line up with TRBD1. This CDR3 has 13 amino acids. V dropped 5 bases and J dropped 6; count of bases not matched to a gene: 7. In germline, CDR1 is SGHVS, CDR2 FNYEAQ. CDR3 nucleotide sequence: TGTGCCAGCAGCCCGGGACAGTTCGGCGAGCAGTACTTC. Its protein product is CASSPGQFGEQYF.

The J gene is TRBJ2-5, the V gene TRBV19; 7 bases fit TRBD1. Germline CDR1 is LNHDA and CDR2 is SQIVND (reference sequence). The CDR3 loop spans 13 amino acids. Unmatched junction bases numbered 3, after V lost 6 bases and J lost 2 bases. CDR3 amino acids: CASSGTVQETQYF. The CDR3 DNA sequence: TGTGCCAGTAGCGGGACAGTTCAAGAGACCCAGTACTTC.

The chain recombines TRBV18 with TRBJ1-1; 8 nucleotides match TRBD1. Trimming removed 3 bases from V and 5 bases from J; junction bases left unmatched: 2. The CDR3 totals 13 residues. Germline CDR1 is KGHSH and CDR2 is LQKENI. CDR3 DNA sequence: TGTGCCAGCTCACCGGACAGGGTGACTGAAGCTTTCTTT. Translated: CASSPDRVTEAFF.